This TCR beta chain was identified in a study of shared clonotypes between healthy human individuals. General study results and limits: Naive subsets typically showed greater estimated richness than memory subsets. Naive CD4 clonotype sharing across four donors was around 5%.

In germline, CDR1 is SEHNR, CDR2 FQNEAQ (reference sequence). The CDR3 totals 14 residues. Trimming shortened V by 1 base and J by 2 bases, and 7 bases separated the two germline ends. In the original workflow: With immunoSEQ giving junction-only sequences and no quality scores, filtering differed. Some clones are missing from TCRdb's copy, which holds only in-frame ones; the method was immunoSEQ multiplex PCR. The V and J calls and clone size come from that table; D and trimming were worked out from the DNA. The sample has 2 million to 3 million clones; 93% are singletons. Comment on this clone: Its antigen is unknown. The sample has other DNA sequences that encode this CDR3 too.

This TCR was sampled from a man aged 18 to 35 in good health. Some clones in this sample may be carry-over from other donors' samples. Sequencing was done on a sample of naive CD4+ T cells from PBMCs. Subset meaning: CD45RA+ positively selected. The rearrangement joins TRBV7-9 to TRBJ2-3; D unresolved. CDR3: CASSLDRSTDTQYF. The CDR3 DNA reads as TGTGCCAGCAGCTTAGACAGATCCACAGATACGCAGTATTTT.